One and the same sample provided the 22 T cell receptor beta chains below, sequenced in a study of neurological immune-mediated disorders. TCRdb reanalysed the 5' RACE reads using MiXCR and keeps one entry per CDR3 protein. The sample includes 65,000 to 95,000 distinct CDR3 sequences, less than 5.5% of them seen just once. Sequencing was done on a sample of PBMCs. The receptors derive from a woman aged 25-40 years with multiple sclerosis.

This clonotype came up many times. This chain links TRBV20-1 with TRBJ2-5; D unclear. Germline V gives CDR1 DFQATT, CDR2 SNEGSKA (reference sequence). Trimming pared 3 bases from V and 2 bases from J, leaving 4 bases between. CDR3 length: 11 residues. CDR3 coding DNA: TGCAGTGCTAGCGATCAAGAGACCCAGTACTTC. Translation gives CSASDQETQYF.

This clonotype was found many times. The chain couples TRBV20-1 to TRBJ1-1; no clear D. V was cut by 3 bases and J by 2 bases, with 7 bases left in between. CDR3 length: 12 amino acids. Germline CDR1 is DFQATT and CDR2 is SNEGSKA (reference sequence). The CDR3 spells CSASSRNTEAFF. The DNA of the CDR3 is TGCAGTGCTAGCAGCAGAAACACTGAAGCTTTCTTT.

This clonotype was counted many times. The J gene is TRBJ2-7, the V gene TRBV20-1, with 10 bases matching TRBD1. This CDR3 has 15 amino acids. The V and J ends lost 6 bases and 5 bases, in that order; junction bases with no gene match: 13. Germline loops: CDR1 DFQATT, CDR2 SNEGSKA (reference sequence). CDR3: CSALPEGQGLHEQYF. The CDR3, as DNA: TGCAGTGCGCTACCTGAGGGACAGGGGTTGCACGAGCAGTACTTC.

This clonotype was seen at least ten times. V and J are TRBV5-1 and TRBJ2-2, with a tentative D call TRBD1 (6 bases). Trimming shortened V by 0 bases and J by 0 bases, and 6 bases separated the two germline ends. Germline V gene lookup returns CDR1 SGHRS and CDR2 YFSETQ. The CDR3 contains 15 residues. CDR3 sequence: CASSLGTANTGELFF. The DNA for the CDR3 is TGCGCCAGCAGCTTGGGGACAGCGAACACCGGGGAGCTGTTTTTT.

This clonotype was seen a handful of times. This chain joins TRBV12-3 or TRBV12-4 and TRBJ1-1, with 8 bases matching TRBD1. Trimming took 6 bases from V and 6 from J; bases not matched to a gene: 3. The CDR3 consists of 12 residues. In DNA, the CDR3 is TGTGCCAGCAGCCTGGACAGGGCTGAAGCTTTCTTT. As protein: CASSLDRAEAFF.

This clonotype appeared many times. This chain links TRBV10-3 with TRBJ1-3, with D maybe TRBD1 (5 bases). CDR1 and CDR2 (germline): ENHRY, SYGVKD. Trimming took off 10 bases at V and 0 bases at J, with 13 bases between the two ends. The CDR3 is made up of 14 amino acids. CDR3 loop: CATTPGGSGNTIYF. DNA of the CDR3: TGTGCCACCACACCGGGGGGCTCTGGAAACACCATATATTTT.

This clonotype was picked up many times. The DNA is omitted, as the CDR3 cannot be located on it reliably, and the CDR3 follows TCRdb's listing. The rearrangement joins TRBV5-1 to TRBJ2-2; the listed D gene, TRBD1, was not tested against the DNA. Germline CDR1 SGHRS, CDR2 YFSETQ. The CDR3 length is 14 residues, termini included. This chain's CDR3 is CASRFGPGTGELFF.

There are many counts of this clonotype. The gene calls are TRBV27 and TRBJ1-1; possible D gene TRBD1, 5 bases. The V end was cut by 8 bases, the J end by 1 base, with 11 bases between. CDR1 is MNHEY, CDR2 SMNVEV, per germline (reference sequence). The CDR3 runs to 13 residues. CDR3 sequence: CASLQRGNTEAFF. Here the CDR3 DNA reads TGTGCCAGCCTCCAGAGGGGGAACACTGAAGCTTTCTTT.

At least ten counts were recorded for this clonotype. This rearrangement joins TRBV29-1 to TRBJ2-3; TRBD1 is a possible D gene (7 bases). Trimming pared 5 bases from V and 3 bases from J, leaving 15 bases between. This CDR3 contains 14 residues. Germline values: CDR1 SQVTM, CDR2 ANQGSEA. CDR3 nucleotides: TGCAGCGTTAAGGAGGGGGCTATTACAGATACGCAGTATTTT. Amino acids: CSVKEGAITDTQYF.

This clonotype was recorded at least ten times. This chain joins TRBV5-6 and TRBJ2-2; D uncertain. This CDR3 region has 14 residues. Germline V lookup: CDR1 SGHDT, CDR2 YYEEEE. V lost 3 bases and J lost 6, with 12 bases in between. CDR3: CASSSLRTAGELFF. CDR3 in DNA: TGTGCCAGCAGCTCCCTGAGGACCGCCGGGGAGCTGTTTTTT.

This clonotype has a count of ten or more. CDR3 DNA: TGTGCCAGCAGATTCCACAGGGGGAACACCGGGGAGCTGTTTTTT. It is translated as CASRFHRGNTGELFF. V is TRBV28 and J is TRBJ2-2; 7 nucleotides line up with TRBD1. V lost 6 bases to trimming and J lost 1 base; unmatched junction nucleotides: 5. The germline gives CDR1 MDHEN, CDR2 SYDVKM. The length of the CDR3 is 15 residues.

This clonotype was seen repeatedly, ten times or more. The rearrangement links TRBV5-5 to TRBJ1-6; TRBD1 matches 7 bases. With 4 bases clipped from V and 10 bases from J, the junction kept 17 bases outside the gene matches. This CDR3 comprises 17 residues. Germline CDR1 SGHKS, CDR2 YYEKEE (reference sequence). The CDR3 coding sequence is TGTGCCAGCAGCCCCAACGGACAGGTTCGGAATTGGTCACCCCTCCACTTT. It specifies CASSPNGQVRNWSPLHF.

This clonotype was detected ten times or more. The chain employs TRBV5-1 and TRBJ2-5, with D tentatively TRBD1 or TRBD2 (5 bases each). The CDR3 spans 14 residues. Per germline, CDR1 SGHRS and CDR2 YFSETQ. V dropped 2 bases and J dropped 13 bases, with 21 bases sitting between them. The CDR3 nucleotides are TGCGCCAGCAGCTTTACCGGGACCCCTCAGTCGGCGTACTTC. This codes for CASSFTGTPQSAYF.

The chain is built from TRBV20-1 and TRBJ2-1; D perhaps matches TRBD2 (6 bases). Germline V gives CDR1 DFQATT, CDR2 SNEGSKA (reference sequence). V lost 6 bases and J 5 bases, leaving 20 bases between the germline ends. The CDR3 is 15 amino acids. The CDR3 DNA reads TGCAGTGCCCGCTCGACTAGGTCTGCTCACAATGAGCAGTTCTTC. It yields the protein CSARSTRSAHNEQFF.

A few counts support this clonotype. V usage is TRBV20-1 and J usage is TRBJ2-1; TRBD2 aligns across 13 bases. Trimming at V came to 2 bases and at J to 8 bases, leaving 9 bases not matched to a gene. This CDR3 comprises 16 residues. Germline CDR1 DFQATT, CDR2 SNEGSKA (reference sequence). Written as DNA, the CDR3 is TGCAGTGCTAGACACCCTGGGACTAGCGGGAAGGATGAGCAGTTCTTC. The encoded protein is CSARHPGTSGKDEQFF.

About this clonotype itself: Relative to the germline gene, one junction end is altered; a read error may explain this. V and J are TRBV20-1 and TRBJ1-5; no reliable D call. This CDR3 is 18 amino acids long. Germline V gene sequence: CDR1 DFQATT, CDR2 SNEGSKA (reference sequence). The CDR3: CSARGRDQSLYSNKTQNF. The CDR3 DNA follows: TGCAGTGCTAGAGGTCGAGACCAGTCCCTTTATAGCAATAAGACCCAGAATTTT.

Ten or more counts support this clonotype. The V and J genes are TRBV28 and TRBJ2-1; TRBD1 matches at 7 bases. Germline trimming cut 5 bases from V and 5 bases from J; bases unmatched to any gene: 3. Looked up from germline, CDR1 is MDHEN and CDR2 is SYDVKM. The CDR3 has 13 residues. The CDR3 nucleotides read TGTGCCAGCAGTCGGACAGGAAACAATGAGCAGTTCTTC. Its protein product is CASSRTGNNEQFF. The whole variable domain, remainder taken from reference TRBV28 and TRBJ2-1, is DVKVTQSSRYLVKRTGEKVFLECVQDMDHENMFWYRQDPGLGLRLIYFSYDVKMKEKGDIPEGYSVSREKKERFSLILESASTNQTSMYLCASSRTGNNEQFFGPGTRLTVL.

This clonotype was found many times. The J gene is TRBJ1-1, the V gene TRBV6-5, with 7 positions matching TRBD1. This CDR3 has 18 residues. The trim removed 5 bases at V and 0 bases at J, leaving 15 bases unmatched. The germline gives CDR1 MNHEY, CDR2 SVGAGI. The CDR3 coding sequence is TGTGCCAGCAGTGAAACAAGGACAGGAGGGGAGATGAACACTGAAGCTTTCTTT. Amino acids: CASSETRTGGEMNTEAFF.

This clonotype was recorded many times. V is TRBV2 and J is TRBJ2-5; 15 nucleotides match TRBD2. Germline trimming cut 7 bases from V and 3 bases from J; bases unmatched to any gene: 18. Germline V CDR1 and CDR2: SNHLY, FYNNEI. The length of the CDR3 is 20 residues. The CDR3 DNA follows: TGTGCCAGCACCTATTCCCTAGGACTAGCGGGGGGGCGAGAGGAAGAGACCCAGTACTTC. This translates into CASTYSLGLAGGREEETQYF.

This clonotype was observed at least ten times. This sequence joins TRBV7-8 and TRBJ1-1; no firm D call. This CDR3 spans 14 amino acids. The germline V gene has CDR1 SGHVS and CDR2 FQNEAQ. V was shortened by 0 bases and J by 1 base, with 6 bases between the two germline ends. CDR3 bases: TGTGCCAGCAGCTTAGCTCGGGGGAACACTGAAGCTTTCTTT. It encodes CASSLARGNTEAFF.

The table lists this clonotype with many counts. The V gene is TRBV20-1, the J gene TRBJ2-1; TRBD2 agrees at 7 bases. V lost 2 bases, J lost 0 bases, and 4 bases stayed unmatched. CDR1 is DFQATT and CDR2 is SNEGSKA in the germline V gene (reference sequence). The CDR3 contains 15 residues. The CDR3 loop reads CSARFRDYSYNEQFF. The CDR3 DNA reads TGCAGTGCTAGATTCCGGGACTACTCCTACAATGAGCAGTTCTTC.

This clonotype was seen at least ten times. The rearrangement uses TRBV12-3 or TRBV12-4 and TRBJ2-1; a weak D match, TRBD2 (5 bases). The CDR3 runs 17 residues. V was trimmed by 3 bases and J by 0 bases, leaving 15 bases between them. This CDR3 is CASSFEGLKSSYNEQFF. CDR3 nucleotides: TGTGCCAGCAGTTTTGAGGGCTTGAAGTCCTCCTACAATGAGCAGTTCTTC.